One sample yielded the 4 T cell receptor gamma chains listed below, sequenced in a study of Vδ1+ human thymocytes. Findings and limits, study-wide: In the thymus, TRG and TRD repertoires looked highly polyclonal with Gaussian CDR3 lengths.

These receptors' antigens are unknown. RNA was extracted from the cells and then reverse transcribed. Pooled V-gene forward primers with one constant-region reverse primer generated the CDR3 amplicons by multiplex PCR. TCRdb processed the multiplex PCR reads again with the CATT caller. The sample consists of roughly 9,300 gamma-chain clones, 45% to 65% of them appearing once. The sequenced sample consisted of Vdelta1+ gamma-delta thymocytes from the thymus. As to subset: FACS-sorted CD3+ TCRalphabeta- TCRVdelta1+ TCRVdelta2- thymocytes. These receptors all come from a girl less than two years old who had congenital heart surgery.

This chain connects TRGV8 to TRGJ1 or TRGJ2. As TCRdb names no J gene, one was assigned here on the basis of a DNA match to germline. The junction had 10 bases not matched to a gene; V was cut back by 5 bases and J by 3 bases. Germline V CDR1 and CDR2: VENAVY, YDSYNSRV. This CDR3 is built from 14 residues. Here the CDR3 reads CATWALPPYYKKLF. In DNA, the CDR3 is TGTGCCACCTGGGCTCTCCCCCCTTATTATAAGAAACTCTTT.

The gene calls are TRGV3 and TRGJ1 or TRGJ2. No J gene was available from TCRdb, and it was assigned here by a germline match of the DNA. This CDR3 spans 15 amino acids. Germline trimming cut 0 bases from V and 4 bases from J; bases unmatched to any gene: 9. Germline V gene lookup returns CDR1 VTNTFY and CDR2 YDVSTARD (reference sequence). The CDR3 spells CATWDRLWPYYKKLF. The CDR3 nucleotides read TGTGCCACCTGGGACAGGCTATGGCCCTATTATAAGAAACTCTTT.

The genes are TRGV2 and TRGJ1 or TRGJ2. Because TCRdb records no J gene, it was assigned here through a match of the DNA to germline. CDR1 and CDR2 from the germline V gene are EGSNGY and YDSYNSKV. CDR3 length equals 12 residues. V gave up 3 bases and J gave up 9 bases; unmatched junction bases: 8. CDR3 sequence (DNA): TGTGCCACCTGGGACCGAACTGCTAAGAAACTCTTT. This codes for CATWDRTAKKLF.

The V call is TRGV4, the J call TRGJ1 or TRGJ2. TCRdb gives no J gene; it was assigned here by matching the DNA to germline. The CDR3 has 11 amino acids. V shed 5 bases, J shed 6 bases, and the junction held 4 bases outside the gene matches. Germline values: CDR1 EGSTGY, CDR2 YDSYTSSV. Written as DNA, the CDR3 is TGTGCCACCTGGGTGGCTTATAAGAAACTCTTT. Translation: CATWVAYKKLF.